Listed here is a single TCR beta chain. The trim removed 1 base at V and 3 bases at J, leaving 9 bases unmatched. CDR3 length: 18 residues. Germline V gene lookup returns CDR1 MGHDK and CDR2 SYGVNS. Profiling relied on immunoSEQ multiplex PCR, and the TCRdb table lists in-frame clones only, not all of them. The data hold a few hundred thousand clones, with under 90% observed a single time. This specimen comes from a study of blood T cell repertoires in COVID-19. The source is a woman aged 40 to 50 who had recovered from COVID-19. The rearrangement links TRBV25-1 to TRBJ2-5, with TRBD2 matching over 12 bases. Material: peripheral blood. CDR3 DNA sequence: TGTGCCAGCAGTGAATTGGTTTCGGCTAGCGGGAGGGAAGAGACCCAGTACTTC. Translation gives CASSELVSASGREETQYF.